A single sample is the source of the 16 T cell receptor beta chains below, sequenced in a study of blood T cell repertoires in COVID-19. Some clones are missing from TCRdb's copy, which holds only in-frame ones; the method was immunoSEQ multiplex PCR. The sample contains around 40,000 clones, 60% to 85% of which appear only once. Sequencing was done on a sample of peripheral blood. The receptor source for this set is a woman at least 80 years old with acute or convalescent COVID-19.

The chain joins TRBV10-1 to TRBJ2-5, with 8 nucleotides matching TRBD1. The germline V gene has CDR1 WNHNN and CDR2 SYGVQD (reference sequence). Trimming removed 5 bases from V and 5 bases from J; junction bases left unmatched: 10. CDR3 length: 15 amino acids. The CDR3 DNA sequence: TGCGCCAGCAGTCCAGGGGGCGCGGGCGGTGAGACCCAGTACTTC. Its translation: CASSPGGAGGETQYF.

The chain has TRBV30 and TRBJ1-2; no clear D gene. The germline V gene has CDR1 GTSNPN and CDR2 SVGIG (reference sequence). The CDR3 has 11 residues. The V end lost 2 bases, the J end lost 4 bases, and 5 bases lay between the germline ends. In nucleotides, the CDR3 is TGTGCCTGGAGTCCCGTCTATGGCTACACCTTC. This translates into CAWSPVYGYTF.

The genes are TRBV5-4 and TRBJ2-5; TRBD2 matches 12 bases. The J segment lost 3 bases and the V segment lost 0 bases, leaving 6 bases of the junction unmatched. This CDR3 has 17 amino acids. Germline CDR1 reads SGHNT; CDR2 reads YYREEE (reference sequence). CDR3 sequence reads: CASSLALGLAGKETQYF. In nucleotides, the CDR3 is TGTGCCAGCAGCTTGGCCTTAGGACTAGCGGGGAAAGAGACCCAGTACTTC.

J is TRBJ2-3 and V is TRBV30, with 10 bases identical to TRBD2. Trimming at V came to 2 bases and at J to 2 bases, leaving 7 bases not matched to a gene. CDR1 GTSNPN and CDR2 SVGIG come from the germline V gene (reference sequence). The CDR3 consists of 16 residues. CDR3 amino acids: CAWSSGRAPLTDTQYF. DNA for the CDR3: TGTGCCTGGAGTAGCGGGAGGGCCCCCCTCACAGATACGCAGTATTTT.

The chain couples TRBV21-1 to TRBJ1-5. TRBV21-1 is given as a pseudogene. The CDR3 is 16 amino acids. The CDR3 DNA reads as TGTGCCAGCAGCAACGCTGCCTTGAGGGACAATCAGCCCCAGCATTTT. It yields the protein CASSNAALRDNQPQHF.

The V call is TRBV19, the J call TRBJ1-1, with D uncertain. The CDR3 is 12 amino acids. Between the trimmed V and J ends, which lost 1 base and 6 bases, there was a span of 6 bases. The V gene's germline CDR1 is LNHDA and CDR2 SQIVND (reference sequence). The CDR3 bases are TGTGCCAGTAGTATAGCCGGGGCTGAAGCTTTCTTT. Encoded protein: CASSIAGAEAFF.

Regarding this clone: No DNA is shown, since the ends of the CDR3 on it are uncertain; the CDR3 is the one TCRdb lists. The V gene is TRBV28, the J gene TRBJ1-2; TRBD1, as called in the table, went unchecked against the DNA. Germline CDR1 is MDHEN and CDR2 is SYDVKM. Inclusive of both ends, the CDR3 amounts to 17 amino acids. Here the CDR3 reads CASSFGTGNILLSRNTF.

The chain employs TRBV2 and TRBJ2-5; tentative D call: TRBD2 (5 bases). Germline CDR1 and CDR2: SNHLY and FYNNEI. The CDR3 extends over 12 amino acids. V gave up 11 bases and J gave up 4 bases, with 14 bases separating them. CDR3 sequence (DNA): TGTGCCGCCAGCACCGGAGGAGAGACCCAGTACTTC. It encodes CAASTGGETQYF.

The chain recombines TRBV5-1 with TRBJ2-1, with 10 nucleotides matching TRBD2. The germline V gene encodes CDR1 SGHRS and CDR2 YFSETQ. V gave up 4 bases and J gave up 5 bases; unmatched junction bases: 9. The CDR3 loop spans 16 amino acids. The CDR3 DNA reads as TGCGCCAGCAGCCCTAGGATAGCGGGAGGAAACAATGAGCAGTTCTTC. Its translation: CASSPRIAGGNNEQFF.

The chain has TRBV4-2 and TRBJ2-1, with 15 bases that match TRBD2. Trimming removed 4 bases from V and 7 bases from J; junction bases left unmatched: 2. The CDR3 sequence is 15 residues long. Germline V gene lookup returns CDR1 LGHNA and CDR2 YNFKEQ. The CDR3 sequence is CASSPGTSGRNEQFF. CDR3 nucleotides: TGTGCCAGCAGCCCCGGGACTAGCGGGAGGAATGAGCAGTTCTTC.

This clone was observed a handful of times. The chain's CDR3 is CASSPRGYNSPLHF. The CDR3 coding sequence is TGTGCCAGCAGCCCGCGGGGGTATAATTCACCCCTCCACTTT. The chain is built from TRBV3-1 (or the pseudogene TRBV3-2) and TRBJ1-6, with D possibly TRBD1 on 5 matching bases. Per the germline V gene, CDR1 is LGHDT and CDR2 is YNNKEL (reference sequence). The CDR3 contains 14 residues. V gave up 4 bases and J gave up 4 bases, with 8 bases separating them.

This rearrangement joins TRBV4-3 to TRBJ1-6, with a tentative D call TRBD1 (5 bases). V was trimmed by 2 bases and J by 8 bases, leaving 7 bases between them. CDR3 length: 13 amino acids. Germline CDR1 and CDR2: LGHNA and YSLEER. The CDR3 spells CASSQTQDSPLHF. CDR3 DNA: TGCGCCAGCAGCCAAACACAGGATTCACCCCTCCACTTT.

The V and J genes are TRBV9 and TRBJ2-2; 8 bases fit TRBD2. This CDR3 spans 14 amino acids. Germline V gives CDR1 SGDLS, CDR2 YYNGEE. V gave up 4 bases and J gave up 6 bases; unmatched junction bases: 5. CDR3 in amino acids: CASSPMTSAGELFF. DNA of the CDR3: TGTGCCAGCAGCCCCATGACTAGCGCCGGGGAGCTGTTTTTT.

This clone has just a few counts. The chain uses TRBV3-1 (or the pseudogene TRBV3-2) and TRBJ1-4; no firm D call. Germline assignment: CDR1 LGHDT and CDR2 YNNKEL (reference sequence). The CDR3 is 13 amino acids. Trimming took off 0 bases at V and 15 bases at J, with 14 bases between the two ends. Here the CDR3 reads CASSQDMGRVLFF. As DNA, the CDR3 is TGTGCCAGCAGCCAAGATATGGGCAGAGTATTGTTTTTT.

Written as DNA, the CDR3 is TGTGCCAGCTCACCACTAGGAGATGAGCAGTTCTTC. Residues: CASSPLGDEQFF. The rearrangement uses TRBV18 and TRBJ2-1; no clear D gene. Trimming stripped 1 base from V and 8 bases from J, with 6 bases between. The CDR3 has 12 amino acids. Per the germline V gene, CDR1 is KGHSH and CDR2 is LQKENI.

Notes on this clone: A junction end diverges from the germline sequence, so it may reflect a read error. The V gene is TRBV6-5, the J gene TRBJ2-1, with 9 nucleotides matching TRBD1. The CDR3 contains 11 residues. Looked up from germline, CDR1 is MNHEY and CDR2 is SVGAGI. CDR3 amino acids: CASSRDRDHLF. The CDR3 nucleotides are TGTGCCAGCAGTCGGGACAGGGATCATCTCTTC.